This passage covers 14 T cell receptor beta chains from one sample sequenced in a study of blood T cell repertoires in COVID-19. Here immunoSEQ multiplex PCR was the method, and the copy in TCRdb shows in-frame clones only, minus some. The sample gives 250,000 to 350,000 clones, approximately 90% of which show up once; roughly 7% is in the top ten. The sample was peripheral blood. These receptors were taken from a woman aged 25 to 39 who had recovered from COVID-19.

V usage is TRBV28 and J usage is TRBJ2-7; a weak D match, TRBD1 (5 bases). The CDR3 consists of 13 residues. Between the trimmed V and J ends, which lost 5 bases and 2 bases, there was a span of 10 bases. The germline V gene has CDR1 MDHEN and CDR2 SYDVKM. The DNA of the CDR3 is TGTGCCAGCAGTCAGGGCCGGGCCTACGAGCAGTACTTC. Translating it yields CASSQGRAYEQYF.

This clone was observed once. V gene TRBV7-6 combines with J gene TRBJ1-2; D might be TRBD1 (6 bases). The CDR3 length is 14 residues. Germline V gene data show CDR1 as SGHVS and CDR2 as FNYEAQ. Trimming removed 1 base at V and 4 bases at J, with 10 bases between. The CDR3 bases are TGTGCCAGCAGCTTAGGTTTCAGGGGCTATGGCTACACCTTC. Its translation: CASSLGFRGYGYTF.

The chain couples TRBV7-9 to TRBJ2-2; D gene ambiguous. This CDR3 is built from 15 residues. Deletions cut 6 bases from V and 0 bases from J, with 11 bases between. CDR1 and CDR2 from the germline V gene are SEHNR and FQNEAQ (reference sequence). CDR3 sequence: CASSPIGANTGELFF. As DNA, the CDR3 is TGTGCCAGCAGTCCTATCGGTGCGAACACCGGGGAGCTGTTTTTT.

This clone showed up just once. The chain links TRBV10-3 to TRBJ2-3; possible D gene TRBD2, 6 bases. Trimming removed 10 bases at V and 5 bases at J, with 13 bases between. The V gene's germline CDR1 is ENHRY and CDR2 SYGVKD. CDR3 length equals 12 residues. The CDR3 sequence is CASGKTGDTQYF. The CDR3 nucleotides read TGTGCCAGCGGGAAAACGGGAGATACGCAGTATTTT.

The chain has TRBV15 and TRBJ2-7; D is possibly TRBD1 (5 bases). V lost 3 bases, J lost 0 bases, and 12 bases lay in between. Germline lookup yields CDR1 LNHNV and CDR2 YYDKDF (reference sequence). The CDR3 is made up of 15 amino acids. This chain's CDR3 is CATSSPLDSSYEQYF. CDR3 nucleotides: TGTGCCACCAGCAGCCCACTTGACAGCTCCTACGAGCAGTACTTC.

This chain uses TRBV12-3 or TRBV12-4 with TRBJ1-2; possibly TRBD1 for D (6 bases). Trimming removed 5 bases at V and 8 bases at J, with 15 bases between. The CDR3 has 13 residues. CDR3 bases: TGTGCCAGCAGTGCCCAACAGGGTGTCGGCTACACCTTC. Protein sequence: CASSAQQGVGYTF.

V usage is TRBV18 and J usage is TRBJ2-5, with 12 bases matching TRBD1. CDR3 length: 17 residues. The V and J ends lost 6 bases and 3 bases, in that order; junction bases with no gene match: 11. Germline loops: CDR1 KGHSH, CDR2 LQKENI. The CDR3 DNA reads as TGTGCCAGCTCCCCGGGACAGGGGGCTGGGGAAGAAGAGACCCAGTACTTC. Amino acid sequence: CASSPGQGAGEEETQYF.

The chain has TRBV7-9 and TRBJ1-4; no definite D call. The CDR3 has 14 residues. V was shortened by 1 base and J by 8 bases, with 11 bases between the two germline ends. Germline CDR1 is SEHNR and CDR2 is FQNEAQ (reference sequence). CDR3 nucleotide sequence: TGTGCCAGCAGCTTAGTCGGGGTTGAGGAAAAACTGTTTTTT. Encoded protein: CASSLVGVEEKLFF.

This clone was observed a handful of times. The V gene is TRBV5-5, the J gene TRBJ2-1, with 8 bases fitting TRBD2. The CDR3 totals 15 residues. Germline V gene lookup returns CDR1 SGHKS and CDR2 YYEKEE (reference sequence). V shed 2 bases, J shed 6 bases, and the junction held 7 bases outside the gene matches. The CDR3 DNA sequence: TGTGCCAGCAGCTTCGCCGGGACTAGGGTCAATGAGCAGTTCTTC. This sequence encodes CASSFAGTRVNEQFF.

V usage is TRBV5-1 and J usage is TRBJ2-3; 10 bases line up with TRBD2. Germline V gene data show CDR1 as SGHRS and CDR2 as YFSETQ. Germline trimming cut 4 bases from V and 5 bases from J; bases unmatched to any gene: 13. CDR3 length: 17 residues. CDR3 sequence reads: CASSGPLAGIGLDTQYF. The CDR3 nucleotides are TGCGCCAGCAGCGGACCACTAGCGGGGATCGGTCTAGATACGCAGTATTTT.

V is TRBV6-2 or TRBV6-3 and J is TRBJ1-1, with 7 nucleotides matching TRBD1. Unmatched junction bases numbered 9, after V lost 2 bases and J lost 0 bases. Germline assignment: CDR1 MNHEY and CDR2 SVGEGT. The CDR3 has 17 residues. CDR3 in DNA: TGTGCCAGCAGTTACGTCTACGGACAGGTTATGAACACTGAAGCTTTCTTT. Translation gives CASSYVYGQVMNTEAFF.

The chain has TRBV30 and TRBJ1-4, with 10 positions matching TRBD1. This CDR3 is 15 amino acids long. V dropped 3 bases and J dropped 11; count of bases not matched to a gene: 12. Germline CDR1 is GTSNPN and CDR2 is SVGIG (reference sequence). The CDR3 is CAWSPRQGALRKLFF. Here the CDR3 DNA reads TGTGCCTGGAGCCCTAGACAGGGGGCCCTCCGCAAACTGTTTTTT.

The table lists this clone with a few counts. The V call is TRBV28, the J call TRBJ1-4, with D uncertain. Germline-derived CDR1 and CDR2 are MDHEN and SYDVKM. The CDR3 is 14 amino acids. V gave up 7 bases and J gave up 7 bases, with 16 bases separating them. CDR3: CASTDLTHSEKLFF. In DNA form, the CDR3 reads TGTGCCAGCACCGATCTAACCCACTCTGAAAAACTGTTTTTT.

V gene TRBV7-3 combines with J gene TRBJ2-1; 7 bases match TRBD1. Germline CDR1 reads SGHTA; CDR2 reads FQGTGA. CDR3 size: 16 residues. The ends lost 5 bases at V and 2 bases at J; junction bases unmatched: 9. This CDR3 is CASSLGIGTAYNEQFF. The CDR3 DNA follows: TGTGCCAGCAGCCTAGGCATTGGGACAGCCTACAATGAGCAGTTCTTC.